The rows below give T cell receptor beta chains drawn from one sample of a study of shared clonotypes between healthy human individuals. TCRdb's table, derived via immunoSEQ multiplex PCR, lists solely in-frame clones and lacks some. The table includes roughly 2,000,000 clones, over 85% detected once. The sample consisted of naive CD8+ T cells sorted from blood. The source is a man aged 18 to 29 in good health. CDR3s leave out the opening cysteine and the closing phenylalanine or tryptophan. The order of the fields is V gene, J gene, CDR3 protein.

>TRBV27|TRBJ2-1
ASSLGVGQAAYNEQF
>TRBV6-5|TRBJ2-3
ASTSTGGKTDTQY
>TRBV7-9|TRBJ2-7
ASSLADGGLPYEQY
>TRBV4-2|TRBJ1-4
ASSQEGGNEKLF
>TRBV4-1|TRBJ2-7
ASSQDISRDRGEQY
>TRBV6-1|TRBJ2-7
ASREQGAVYEQY
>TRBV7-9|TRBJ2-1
ASSSGLAGSSYNEQF
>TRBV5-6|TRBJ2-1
ASSQILLAGGPYNEQF
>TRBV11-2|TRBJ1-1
ASSLAQGPGYAEAF
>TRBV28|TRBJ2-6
ASSTNRESGANVLT
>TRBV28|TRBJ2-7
ASSPLAESSYEQY
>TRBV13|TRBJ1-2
ASSLRGVSNYGYT
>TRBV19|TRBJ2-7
ASSFGLAGVYEQY
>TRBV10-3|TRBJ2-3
AISEFTVVSSTDTQY
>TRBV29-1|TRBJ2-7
SVNGGSDSYEQY
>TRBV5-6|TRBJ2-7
ASSVGTYGEQY
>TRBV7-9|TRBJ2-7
ASSSAAGGRTYEQY
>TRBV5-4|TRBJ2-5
ASSLAEGETQY
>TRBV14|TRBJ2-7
ASSPGQGVEQY
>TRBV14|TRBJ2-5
ASSQDLTPGGSQETQY